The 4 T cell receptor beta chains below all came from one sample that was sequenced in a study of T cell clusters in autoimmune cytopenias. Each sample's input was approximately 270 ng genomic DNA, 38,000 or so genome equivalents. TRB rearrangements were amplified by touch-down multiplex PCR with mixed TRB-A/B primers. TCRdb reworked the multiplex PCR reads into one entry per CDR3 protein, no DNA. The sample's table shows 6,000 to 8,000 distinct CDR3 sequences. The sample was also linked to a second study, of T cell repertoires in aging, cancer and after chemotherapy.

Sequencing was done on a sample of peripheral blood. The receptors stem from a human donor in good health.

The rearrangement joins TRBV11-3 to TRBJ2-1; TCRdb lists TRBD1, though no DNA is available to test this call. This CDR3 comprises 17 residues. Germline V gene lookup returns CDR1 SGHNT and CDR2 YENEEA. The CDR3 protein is CASSLTMSGSSYNEQFF. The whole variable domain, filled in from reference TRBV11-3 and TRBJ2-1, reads EAGVVQSPRYKIIEKKQPVAFWCNPISGHNTLYWYLQNLGQGPELLIRYENEEAVDDSQLPKDRFSAERLKGVDSTLKIQPAELGDSAVYLCASSLTMSGSSYNEQFFGPGTRLTVL.

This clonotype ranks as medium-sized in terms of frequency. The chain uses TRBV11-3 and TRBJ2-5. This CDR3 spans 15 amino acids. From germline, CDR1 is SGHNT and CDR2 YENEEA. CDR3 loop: CASSLDGSVQETQYF.

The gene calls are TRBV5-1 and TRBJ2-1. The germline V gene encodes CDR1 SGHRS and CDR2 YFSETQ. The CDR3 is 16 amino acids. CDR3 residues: CASSLGGSNSYNEQFF.

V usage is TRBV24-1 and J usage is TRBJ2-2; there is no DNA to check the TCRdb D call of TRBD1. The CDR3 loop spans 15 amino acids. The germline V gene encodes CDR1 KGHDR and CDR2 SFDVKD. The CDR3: CATQRGKGNTGELFF.